This T cell receptor (beta chain) emerged from a study of cytomegalovirus exposure and HLA in healthy donors. The CDR3 is 15 amino acids. In germline, CDR1 is SGHDT, CDR2 YYEEEE. PCR employed 60 Vbeta and 13 Jbeta primers. Data came from immunoSEQ multiplex PCR; TCRdb stores just in-frame clones and leaves some out. This sample's table reports 100,000 to 150,000 clones. Regarding the study as a whole: Later findings reportedly placed an Asian-associated ancestry cluster below the 666-donor mean for N-insertions.

With respect to this clone: Its antigen remains unknown.

The TCR was taken from a man aged 35 to 55 in good health and CMV-seronegative. Sequenced: PBMCs. The gene calls are TRBV5-6 and TRBJ2-5; 9 positions agree with TRBD1. The J call is uncertain, as TRBJ2-7 better fits the DNA end. The CDR3 DNA sequence: TGTGCCAGCAGCGGTTCCGGGACAGGGTTCTACGAGCAGTACTTC. Its protein product is CASSGSGTGFYEQYF.